This entry lists 3 T cell receptor beta chains sequenced from one sample in a study of monozygotic twins with inflammatory bowel disease. TCRdb reprocessed the 5' RACE reads and stores each CDR3 protein as one record, lacking DNA. The sample table sets out around 450,000 distinct CDR3 sequences. The specimen sequenced was blood. The receptors stem from a human donor with ulcerative colitis or Crohn's disease, or a healthy co-twin of an affected twin (not recorded which).

This chain joins TRBV11-2 and TRBJ2-6; TCRdb's assignment of TRBD1 cannot be checked, as there is no DNA. The germline gives CDR1 SGHAT, CDR2 FQNNGV. CDR3 length: 18 residues. CDR3 in amino acids: CASSQTPRGGSGANVLTF. The full variable domain, in which reference TRBV11-2 and TRBJ2-6 provide the parts outside the CDR3, is EAGVAQSPRYKIIEKRQSVAFWCNPISGHATLYWYQQILGQGPKLLIQFQNNGVVDDSQLPKDRFSAERLKGVDSTLKIQPAKLEDSAVYLCASSQTPRGGSGANVLTFGAGSRLTVL.

This rearrangement joins TRBV11-2 to TRBJ2-7; TCRdb reports TRBD1, a call that lacks DNA to check it against. Germline V gene data show CDR1 as SGHAT and CDR2 as FQNNGV. The length of the CDR3 is 19 residues. The CDR3 loop reads CASSSYHRQGALSSYEQYF. Full variable domain (rest looked up from reference TRBV11-2 and TRBJ2-7): EAGVAQSPRYKIIEKRQSVAFWCNPISGHATLYWYQQILGQGPKLLIQFQNNGVVDDSQLPKDRFSAERLKGVDSTLKIQPAKLEDSAVYLCASSSYHRQGALSSYEQYFGPGTRLTVT.

The chain uses TRBV7-3 and TRBJ2-5; TCRdb indicates TRBD2, and absent DNA this call remains unverified. The CDR3 length is 15 residues. The germline V gene has CDR1 SGHTA and CDR2 FQGTGA. The CDR3 sequence is CASSLQGGGLETQYF. The full variable domain, with the rest looked up from reference TRBV7-3 and TRBJ2-5, is GAGVSQTPSNKVTEKGKYVELRCDPISGHTALYWYRQSLGQGPEFLIYFQGTGAADDSGLPNDRFFAVRPEGSVSTLKIQRTERGDSAVYLCASSLQGGGLETQYFGPGTRLLVL.